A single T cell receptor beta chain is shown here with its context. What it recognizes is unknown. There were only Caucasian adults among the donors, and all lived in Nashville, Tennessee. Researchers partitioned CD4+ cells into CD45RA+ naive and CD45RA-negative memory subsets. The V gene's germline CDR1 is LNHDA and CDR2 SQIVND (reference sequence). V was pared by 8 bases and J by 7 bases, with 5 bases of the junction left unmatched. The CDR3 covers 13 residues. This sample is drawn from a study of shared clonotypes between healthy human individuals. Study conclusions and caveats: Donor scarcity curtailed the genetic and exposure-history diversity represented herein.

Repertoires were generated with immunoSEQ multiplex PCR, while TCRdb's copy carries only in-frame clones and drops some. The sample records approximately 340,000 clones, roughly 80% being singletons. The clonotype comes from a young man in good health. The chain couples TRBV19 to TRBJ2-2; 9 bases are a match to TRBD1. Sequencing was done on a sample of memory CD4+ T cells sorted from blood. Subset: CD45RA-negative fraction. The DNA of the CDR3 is TGTGCCAGTGCCGGACAGGGGAACGGGGAGCTGTTTTTT. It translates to CASAGQGNGELFF.